This TCR beta chain was sequenced in a study of cytomegalovirus exposure and HLA in healthy donors. Primers: 60 Vbeta forward and 13 Jbeta reverse. TCRdb's table, derived via immunoSEQ multiplex PCR, lists solely in-frame clones and lacks some. The sample yields 150,000 or so clones, approximately 73% seen once. This CDR3 region has 16 residues. Germline trimming cut 4 bases from V and 7 bases from J; bases unmatched to any gene: 12. The germline CDR1 and CDR2 sequences are SGHRS and YFSETQ. This sequence joins TRBV5-1 and TRBJ2-1, with 9 positions matching TRBD1. This TCR derives from a woman younger than 30 in good health and CMV-seronegative. The source material was PBMCs. The CDR3 loop is CASSLVGDRVVNEQFF. DNA for the CDR3: TGCGCCAGCAGCCTGGTCGGGGACAGGGTTGTTAATGAGCAGTTCTTC.